A single T cell receptor beta chain is shown here with its context. Its antigen is not known. Germline V gene data show CDR1 as GTSNPN and CDR2 as SVGIG (reference sequence). The CDR3 loop spans 15 amino acids. After removal of 7 bases from V and 3 bases from J, the junction contained 7 bases not matched to a gene. TCRdb keeps only in-frame clones here, not all; method: immunoSEQ multiplex PCR. Of under 1,100,000 clones detected, approximately 80% appear once; the ten largest clones hold 0.55% to 0.7%. This sample stems from a study of shared clonotypes between healthy human individuals. Points from the study as a whole: Unshared clonotypes carried lower generation probabilities than those common to all four donors. Shared across four donors were 5% to 6% of the naive CD4 clonotypes. Naive subsets, compared against memory subsets, generally had larger estimated richness values.

This TCR came from a man aged 18 to 29 in good health. Some clones in this sample may be carry-over from other donors' samples. Sequences were obtained from memory CD4+ T cells from PBMCs. Subset of the sample: CD45RA-negative fraction. This rearrangement joins TRBV30 to TRBJ1-5; 12 nucleotides line up with TRBD1. The CDR3 DNA reads as TGTGCCTCTCAGGGACAGGGGGCGTACAATCAGCCCCAGCATTTT. It encodes CASQGQGAYNQPQHF.